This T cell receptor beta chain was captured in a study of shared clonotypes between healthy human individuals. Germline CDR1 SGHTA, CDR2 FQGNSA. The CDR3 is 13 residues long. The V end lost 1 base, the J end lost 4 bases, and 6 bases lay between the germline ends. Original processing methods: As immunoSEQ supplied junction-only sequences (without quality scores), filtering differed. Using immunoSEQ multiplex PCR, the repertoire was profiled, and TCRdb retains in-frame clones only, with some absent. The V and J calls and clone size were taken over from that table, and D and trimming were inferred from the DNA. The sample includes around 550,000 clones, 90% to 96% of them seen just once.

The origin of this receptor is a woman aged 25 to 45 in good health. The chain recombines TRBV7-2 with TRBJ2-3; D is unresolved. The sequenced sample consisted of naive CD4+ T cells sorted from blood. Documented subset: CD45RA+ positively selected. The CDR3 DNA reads TGTGCCAGCAGCTTAGGGGAACCAGATACGCAGTATTTT. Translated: CASSLGEPDTQYF. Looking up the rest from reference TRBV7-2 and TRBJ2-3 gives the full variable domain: GAGVSQSPSNKVTEKGKDVELRCDPISGHTALYWYRQSLGQGLEFLIYFQGNSAPDKSGLPSDRFSAERTGGSVSTLTIQRTQQEDSAVYLCASSLGEPDTQYFGPGTRLTVL.